This T cell receptor beta chain originates from a study of blood T cell repertoires in COVID-19. Overall study: Sites across the United States, Italy and Spain contributed samples from acute and convalescent COVID-19. T cells, B-cell-depleted T cells, or PBMCs supplied cDNA or gDNA.

TCRdb keeps only in-frame clones here, not all; method: immunoSEQ multiplex PCR. The repertoire includes hundreds of thousands of clones, about 90% of them detected once, and roughly 1% sits in the top ten. This CDR3 contains 15 residues. The germline V and J ends were trimmed by 8 bases and 0 bases, with 17 bases remaining between them. Germline values: CDR1 MDHEN, CDR2 SYDVKM. The receptor's source is a woman aged 25 to 39 who had recovered from COVID-19. V gene TRBV28 combines with J gene TRBJ2-7, with TRBD1 as a possible D gene (6 bases). Specimen: PBMCs or T cells enriched from blood (not recorded which). The CDR3 here is CASRSPGTYSYEQYF. CDR3 coding DNA: TGTGCCAGCCGATCCCCCGGGACATACTCCTACGAGCAGTACTTC.